These 15 T cell receptor beta chains came from one sample sequenced in a study of regulatory T cells in long-lasting Graves disease. The time point: newly diagnosed GD, antithyroid drugs for less than 3 months. From PBMCs, RNA was extracted and then used to make the TCR library. iRepertoire HTBI primers and Arm-PCR of CDR3 regions built TCR beta libraries. TCRdb called the multiplex PCR reads again in MiXCR, with one record for every CDR3 protein. The data hold 580,000 or so distinct CDR3 sequences, with 15% to 20% observed a single time. These same data were also listed under a study on T cells in Graves' hyperthyroidism and ophthalmopathy.

This specimen consisted of peripheral blood mononuclear cells (PBMCs), obtained at new diagnosis, from a patient treated with antithyroid drugs. These receptors all come from a man between 18 and 35 years old with Graves disease.

The table lists this clonotype with a few counts. V is TRBV20-1 and J is TRBJ2-1; no definite D call. Germline V gene data show CDR1 as DFQATT and CDR2 as SNEGSKA (reference sequence). The CDR3 is made up of 12 amino acids. Trimming left V 3 bases short and J 7 bases short, with 10 bases between. The CDR3 nucleotides read TGCAGTGCTAGTTCCTTCGAAAATGAGCAGTTCTTC. Protein sequence: CSASSFENEQFF.

J is TRBJ2-1 and V is TRBV27; D may be TRBD2 (5 bases). Between the trimmed V and J ends, which lost 6 bases and 3 bases, there was a span of 15 bases. This CDR3 is 15 amino acids long. Germline V gives CDR1 MNHEY, CDR2 SMNVEV (reference sequence). CDR3 bases: TGTGCCAGCAGCTCTACTAGTTCCTTCTACAATGAGCAGTTCTTC. Its protein product is CASSSTSSFYNEQFF.

In its sample, this clonotype was seen many times. The chain uses TRBV12-3 or TRBV12-4 and TRBJ1-1; no reliable D call. The CDR3 extends over 14 amino acids. V gave up 8 bases and J gave up 1 base, with 14 bases separating them. The CDR3 nucleotides are TGTGCCAGCGGAGAGGCAGCCCGGAACACTGAAGCTTTCTTT. Residues: CASGEAARNTEAFF.

This clonotype was observed many times. The rearrangement uses TRBV29-1 and TRBJ2-1, with 9 bases identical to TRBD1. CDR3 length: 14 amino acids. Germline loops: CDR1 SQVTM, CDR2 ANQGSEA. V gave up 7 bases and J gave up 9 bases; unmatched junction bases: 13. The CDR3 coding sequence is TGCAGCGCCGCCGGGACAGGGTCTTTTGGTGAGCAGTTCTTC. Amino acids: CSAAGTGSFGEQFF.

The CDR3 nucleotides are TGTGCCAGCTCACGGGGGGATACCACATACGAGCAGTACTTC. It codes for CASSRGDTTYEQYF. The chain combines TRBV18 with TRBJ2-7, with a weak D call TRBD2 (6 bases). V lost 4 bases and J lost 4, with 14 bases in between. Germline CDR1 KGHSH, CDR2 LQKENI. The length of the CDR3 is 14 residues.

This clonotype came up many times. The chain links TRBV12-3 or TRBV12-4 to TRBJ2-3; the D gene is possibly TRBD2 (6 bases). The length of the CDR3 is 14 residues. The V end was cut by 0 bases, the J end by 8 bases, with 12 bases between. In DNA form, the CDR3 reads TGTGCCAGCAGTTTAGCGCCTAGCGTGGGTACGCAGTATTTT. This translates into CASSLAPSVGTQYF.

This clonotype was observed many times. The genes are TRBV27 and TRBJ2-7, with D perhaps given as TRBD1 or TRBD2 (6 bases each). The CDR3 totals 14 residues. The germline CDR1 and CDR2 sequences are MNHEY and SMNVEV (reference sequence). Trimming stripped 0 bases from V and 6 bases from J, with 12 bases between. CDR3 nucleotides: TGTGCCAGCAGTTTATCGACTAGAGGGGGCGAGCAGTACTTC. The encoded protein is CASSLSTRGGEQYF.

The V call is TRBV6-1, the J call TRBJ2-7; D is perhaps TRBD1 (5 bases). This CDR3 spans 11 amino acids. Germline V lookup: CDR1 MNHNS, CDR2 SASEGT. The germline V and J ends were trimmed by 6 bases and 4 bases, with 7 bases remaining between them. CDR3 protein: CASRQAYEQYF. CDR3 DNA sequence: TGTGCCAGCAGACAGGCGTACGAGCAGTACTTC.

Many counts were recorded for this clonotype. The chain has TRBV7-9 and TRBJ2-7, with no clear D. Germline-derived CDR1 and CDR2 are SEHNR and FQNEAQ (reference sequence). Trimming stripped 8 bases from V and 2 bases from J, with 16 bases between. The CDR3 totals 14 residues. The CDR3 DNA sequence: TGTGCCAGCTCTCCCCCGGCACCAACCTACGAGCAGTACTTC. Its translation is CASSPPAPTYEQYF.

This clonotype was counted at least ten times. The CDR3 coding sequence is TGTGCCAGCAGCTTAAGGGGGCGCATCGCAGATACGCAGTATTTT. As protein: CASSLRGRIADTQYF. V is TRBV11-2 and J is TRBJ2-3; 7 bases agree with TRBD1. Trimming removed 2 bases from V and 4 bases from J; junction bases left unmatched: 6. The CDR3 contains 15 residues. Germline V gene sequence: CDR1 SGHAT, CDR2 FQNNGV.

The V call is TRBV7-9, the J call TRBJ1-1, with TRBD1 as a possible D gene (6 bases). Germline CDR1 reads SEHNR; CDR2 reads FQNEAQ (reference sequence). The CDR3 sequence is 14 residues long. V lost 5 bases to trimming and J lost 4 bases, with 14 bases between them. The CDR3 nucleotides read TGTGCCAGCAGCGGTTTACAGGGTCTCACTGAAGCTTTCTTT. Its protein product is CASSGLQGLTEAFF.

The chain joins TRBV5-4 to TRBJ2-7, with 11 bases aligning to TRBD1. Germline values: CDR1 SGHNT, CDR2 YYREEE (reference sequence). V shed 4 bases and J 4 bases; nucleotides not matched to a gene: 7. CDR3 size: 15 residues. The CDR3 sequence: CASSDSGTGGYEQYF. The CDR3 nucleotides read TGTGCCAGCAGCGATTCCGGGACAGGGGGTTACGAGCAGTACTTC. Filled out from reference TRBV5-4 and TRBJ2-7, the complete variable domain reads ETGVTQSPTHLIKTRGQQVTLRCSSQSGHNTVSWYQQALGQGPQFIFQYYREEENGRGNFPPRFSGLQFPNYSSELNVNALELDDSALYLCASSDSGTGGYEQYFGPGTRLTVT.

V usage is TRBV9 and J usage is TRBJ2-2, with D tentatively TRBD1 or TRBD2 (5 bases each). V lost 3 bases and J 4 bases, leaving 16 bases between the germline ends. Germline CDR1 reads SGDLS; CDR2 reads YYNGEE. This CDR3 contains 16 residues. Here the CDR3 DNA reads TGTGCCAGCAGCGATGGGACCCGTCCTATCACCGGGGAGCTGTTTTTT. Protein sequence: CASSDGTRPITGELFF.

The chain uses TRBV19 and TRBJ2-7; 7 bases map to TRBD1. Unmatched junction bases numbered 9, after V lost 1 base and J lost 0 bases. Germline CDR1 reads LNHDA; CDR2 reads SQIVND (reference sequence). This CDR3 is 17 amino acids long. The CDR3 nucleotides are TGTGCCAGTAGTATAGCTCCGGGACAGCCCTCCTCCTACGAGCAGTACTTC. Its protein product is CASSIAPGQPSSYEQYF. The full variable domain, its missing parts supplied by reference TRBV19 and TRBJ2-7, is DGGITQSPKYLFRKEGQNVTLSCEQNLNHDAMYWYRQDPGQGLRLIYYSQIVNDFQKGDIAEGYSVSREKKESFPLTVTSAQKNPTAFYLCASSIAPGQPSSYEQYFGPGTRLTVT.

The genes are TRBV19 and TRBJ1-5; TRBD1 is a possible D gene (6 bases). This CDR3 has 13 amino acids. Germline CDR1 LNHDA, CDR2 SQIVND (reference sequence). With 11 bases removed from V and 2 bases from J, the gap between germline ends came to 13 bases. CDR3 sequence (DNA): TGTGCCGCTTCAGGGGCGGGCAATCAGCCCCAGCATTTT. It is translated as CAASGAGNQPQHF.